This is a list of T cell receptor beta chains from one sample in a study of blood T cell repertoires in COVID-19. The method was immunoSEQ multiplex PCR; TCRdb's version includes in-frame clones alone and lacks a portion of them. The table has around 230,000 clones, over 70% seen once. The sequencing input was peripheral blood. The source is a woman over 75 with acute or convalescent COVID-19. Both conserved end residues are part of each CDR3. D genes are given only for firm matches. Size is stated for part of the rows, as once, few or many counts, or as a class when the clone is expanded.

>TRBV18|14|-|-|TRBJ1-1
CASSPVQANTEAFF
TGTGCCAGCTCACCAGTTCAGGCCAACACTGAAGCTTTCTTT
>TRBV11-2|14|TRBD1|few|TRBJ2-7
CASSFGPTGASWNF
TGTGCCAGCAGCTTTGGGCCCACAGGGGCTAGTTGGAACTTC
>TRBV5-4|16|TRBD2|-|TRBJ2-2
CASSGGRGGRTGELFF
TGTGCCAGCAGCGGGGGACGGGGGGGCCGCACCGGGGAGCTGTTTTTT
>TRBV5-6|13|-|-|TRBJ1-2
CASSSTGPYGYTF
TGTGCCAGCAGCTCTACAGGGCCCTATGGCTACACCTTC
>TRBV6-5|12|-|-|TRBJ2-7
CASSHRGGEQYF
TGTGCCAGCAGCCACAGGGGGGGGGAGCAGTACTTC
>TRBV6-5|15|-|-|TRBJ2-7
CASSYRVQGPYEQYF
TGTGCCAGCAGTTACAGGGTGCAGGGTCCCTACGAGCAGTACTTC
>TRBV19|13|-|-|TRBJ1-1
CASSQGKNTEAFF
TGTGCCAGTAGTCAGGGGAAGAACACTGAAGCTTTCTTT
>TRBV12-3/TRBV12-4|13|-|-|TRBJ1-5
CASSSRREEPQHF
TGTGCCAGCAGTTCTCGGAGGGAAGAGCCCCAGCATTTT
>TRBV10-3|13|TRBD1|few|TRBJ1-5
CAISPGDRDPQHF
TGTGCCATCTCCCCCGGGGACAGGGACCCCCAGCATTTT
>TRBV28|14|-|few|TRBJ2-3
CASSEDSSTDTQYF
TGTGCCAGCAGTGAAGACAGTAGCACAGATACGCAGTATTTT